The following is a T cell receptor (beta chain) sequence with its context. There is no known antigen for this receptor. Within one base of it there is no much larger clone, and no base qualities were kept. The data belong to a study of T cell responses to AZD1222 COVID-19 vaccine listed by TCRdb under 2021. For the study in its entirety: AZD1222 recipients given second doses at about 4 weeks or at about 12 weeks were pooled, since spike-specific TCR depth and breadth were not found to differ between the two schedules. TCR sequencing was performed for approximately 240 trial participants, of whom around 200 were given two doses of AZD1222 and around 26 were given two doses of MenACWY control vaccine. Trial participants were enrolled by age into 18-55, 56-69 and 70-plus year subgroups, with around 150, 28 and 57 TCR-sequenced participants respectively. On the study overall, not on this receptor specifically: Participants were mostly white British and included more females than males, and it was suggested by the authors that clonal diversity may have been underestimated. After two AZD1222 doses, spike-specific TCR breadth and depth were significantly higher than at day 0 and than in MenACWY recipients. Reportedly, close to half of the unique spike-specific TCRs recognized epitopes lying outside the regions that are mutated in the B.1.351 and B.1.1.7 variants. The whole spike protein was spanned by vaccine-associated CD4 TCRs, and dominant responses were seen in regions 160-218 and 743-854. Conclusions about previously exposed vaccinees are limited, since just 6 or 7 AZD1222 recipients were seropositive for SARS-CoV-2 at baseline. The 56-69-year group was small, and its depth increase did not reach significance, likely because of low power. Because no samples from the day 14 peak response were available, repertoires could be characterized only after the peak T cell response.

Per the germline V gene, SGHRS is the CDR1 and YFSETQ is the CDR2. The CDR3, from cysteine to phenylalanine, totals 17 residues. The entry retains the CDR3 DNA only, 51 bases that are in frame from base 1. Trimming leaves V shorter by 2 bases and J shorter by 3 bases, with the junction holding 9 bases beyond the gene matches. The CDR3 regions of human TCRbeta chains were subjected to immunosequencing. The source study handled its data this way. Repertoire TCRs were checked for matches against a reference library of SARS-CoV-2-specific TCRs that had been generated using the MIRA antigen-specificity platform. Breadth was defined as the fraction of unique TCRs that were SARS-CoV-2-associated, and depth was defined as the fraction of total T cells that were SARS-CoV-2-associated. Using the MIRA data, each spike-specific TCR was mapped to the spike region that the TCR reacts to and placed in a CD4 or CD8 class. Log10-transformed breadth and depth values were compared by one-way ANOVA with Sidak's multiple comparisons tests. TCRdb limited this immuneACCESS table to in-frame rearrangements with V and J called. A share of clones is missing; checked studies link under half to unresolved V genes, and the rest is unexplained. That table furnishes V, J and clone size, whereas the DNA furnished D and trimming. The sample contains 100,000 to 150,000 clones, 88% of them found a single time. The top ten constitute around 6.1% of the sample.

The intended sense of this specimen's time point label: baseline before first vaccination. Vaccinee samples came from UK trials COV001 and COV002, including a single-blind randomized controlled phase 2/3 trial of AZD1222 (ChAdOx1 nCoV-19) in healthy adults. For TCRbeta chain sequencing, PBMC samples from trial participants were taken at day 0 and at day 28 after the second dose. This specimen consisted of peripheral blood, obtained on day 0 of AZD1222 vaccination. The receptor comes from an adult in good health. The chain joins TRBV5-1 to TRBJ2-1, with TRBD2 matching 9 junction bases. The DNA is TGCGCCAGCAGCTTATCTCCGGGACTAGCCTACTACAATGAGCAGTTCTTC. It translates as CASSLSPGLAYYNEQFF. Supplemented by the reference TRBV5-1 and TRBJ2-1 proteins around the CDR3, the complete variable domain is KAGVTQTPRYLIKTRGQQVTLSCSPISGHRSVSWYQQTPGQGLQFLFEYFSETQRNKGNFPGRFSGRQFSNSRSEMNVSTLELGDSALYLCASSLSPGLAYYNEQFFGPGTRLTVL.